This T cell receptor beta chain was sequenced for a study of radiotherapy plus CTLA-4 blockade in lung cancer. Study in general: Across the patients, objective responses occurred in less than 20%, and disease control in roughly 33%. Regarding the study as a whole: Reportedly, early blood T cell clone dynamics best predicted response, with interferon-beta. There was expansion of tumor-derived TCR clones in blood after radiotherapy plus ipilimumab.

CTLA-4 blockade using ipilimumab, together with focal radiation, was received by patients with chemo-refractory metastatic non-small-cell lung cancer. Remarks on this clone: Its antigen is still unknown.

Assay: immunoSEQ multiplex PCR; the TCRdb copy retains only in-frame clones and omits some. The sample yields about 82,000 clones, roughly 78% seen once. V was cut by 6 bases and J by 4 bases, with 13 bases left in between. This CDR3 comprises 14 residues. Germline CDR1 MNHEY, CDR2 SMNVEV (reference sequence). Sequencing used peripheral blood, obtained from a patient treated with radiotherapy plus ipilimumab. The chain recombines TRBV27 with TRBJ2-1; no clear D gene. The TCR originated in a human donor with non-small cell lung cancer that progressed on radiotherapy plus ipilimumab. This chain's CDR3 is CASSLGQTYNEQFF. The CDR3 DNA is TGTGCCAGCAGCCTGGGCCAGACTTACAATGAGCAGTTCTTC.